These T cell receptor beta chains were read from a single sample in a study of T cell repertoires in cytomegalovirus infection. TCRdb fed the reads into MiXCR, producing one record per CDR3 protein. Of some 220,000 distinct CDR3 sequences listed, 5% to 8.5% are singletons. Sequencing was performed on PBMCs. The receptors shown here come from a human donor in good health (CMV status not recorded). Some clones in this sample may be carry-over from other donors' samples. The CDR3 runs from the conserved cysteine through the conserved F or W. The order of the fields is V gene, clone size, D gene, J gene, CDR3 protein, CDR3 DNA. The D gene is left open where the match is weak. Clone sizes are given selectively: once, few, many, or a class where the clone is expanded.

V gene: TRBV7-8
clone size: many
D gene: TRBD2
J gene: TRBJ2-1
CDR3 protein: CASSPRPLAGNEQFF
CDR3 DNA: TGTGCCAGCAGCCCCAGGCCGCTAGCGGGCAATGAGCAGTTCTTC

V gene: TRBV4-3
clone size: many
D gene: -
J gene: TRBJ1-2
CDR3 protein: CASSRDGSRGYTF
CDR3 DNA: TGCGCCAGCAGCCGCGACGGATCCCGGGGCTACACCTTC

V gene: TRBV29-1
clone size: once
D gene: TRBD1
J gene: TRBJ2-1
CDR3 protein: CSLGGLPSYNEQFF
CDR3 DNA: TGCAGCTTAGGGGGCCTTCCCTCCTACAATGAGCAGTTCTTC

V gene: TRBV7-9
clone size: many
D gene: -
J gene: TRBJ1-5
CDR3 protein: CASSLKGSNQPQHF
CDR3 DNA: TGTGCCAGCAGCTTGAAGGGTAGCAATCAGCCCCAGCATTTT

V gene: TRBV12-3/TRBV12-4
clone size: -
D gene: -
J gene: TRBJ2-5
CDR3 protein: CASSFLTLWETQYF
CDR3 DNA: TGTGCCAGCAGTTTCTTAACCCTGTGGGAGACCCAGTACTTC

V gene: TRBV7-2
clone size: many
D gene: -
J gene: TRBJ2-5
CDR3 protein: CASSLVGAASIETQYF
CDR3 DNA: TGTGCCAGCAGCTTAGTAGGGGCCGCCTCCATAGAGACCCAGTACTTC

V gene: TRBV7-2
clone size: many
D gene: -
J gene: TRBJ2-1
CDR3 protein: CASSLETGSYNEQFF
CDR3 DNA: TGTGCCAGCAGCTTAGAAACGGGTTCCTACAATGAGCAGTTCTTC

V gene: TRBV6-5
clone size: many
D gene: -
J gene: TRBJ1-6
CDR3 protein: CASSSMMGPGKSPLHF
CDR3 DNA: TGTGCCAGCAGTTCGATGATGGGTCCCGGCAAGTCACCCCTCCACTTT

V gene: TRBV20-1
clone size: -
D gene: -
J gene: TRBJ1-5
CDR3 protein: CSAKHTLQGQPQHF
CDR3 DNA: TGCAGTGCTAAACACACCCTGCAGGGGCAGCCCCAGCATTTT

V gene: TRBV20-1
clone size: many
D gene: -
J gene: TRBJ1-5
CDR3 protein: CSAIGGNQPQHF
CDR3 DNA: TGCAGTGCCATCGGGGGCAATCAGCCCCAGCATTTT

V gene: TRBV28
clone size: many
D gene: -
J gene: TRBJ2-7
CDR3 protein: CASTIGYGTYEQYF
CDR3 DNA: TGTGCCAGCACTATCGGGTACGGGACCTACGAGCAGTACTTC

V gene: TRBV6-2/TRBV6-3
clone size: -
D gene: -
J gene: TRBJ2-6
CDR3 protein: CASSYPQGNGANVLTF
CDR3 DNA: TGTGCCAGCAGTTACCCCCAGGGGAATGGGGCCAACGTCCTGACTTTC

V gene: TRBV20-1
clone size: many
D gene: -
J gene: TRBJ2-5
CDR3 protein: CSAPGETLETQYF
CDR3 DNA: TGCAGTGCCCCGGGGGAGACCCTCGAGACCCAGTACTTC

V gene: TRBV20-1
clone size: many
D gene: -
J gene: TRBJ2-4
CDR3 protein: CSARNAGGTGENIQYF
CDR3 DNA: TGCAGTGCTCGAAACGCAGGGGGGACGGGGGAAAACATTCAGTACTTC

V gene: TRBV5-1
clone size: many
D gene: -
J gene: TRBJ2-7
CDR3 protein: CASSLEAIPSYEQYF
CDR3 DNA: TGCGCCAGCAGCTTGGAGGCTATCCCATCCTACGAGCAGTACTTC

V gene: TRBV27
clone size: many
D gene: -
J gene: TRBJ2-7
CDR3 protein: CATRPWGTYEQYF
CDR3 DNA: TGTGCCACCCGCCCATGGGGGACCTACGAGCAGTACTTC

V gene: TRBV7-2
clone size: many
D gene: TRBD2
J gene: TRBJ2-5
CDR3 protein: CASSAVREGGETQYF
CDR3 DNA: TGTGCCAGCAGCGCCGTCAGGGAGGGAGGAGAGACCCAGTACTTC

V gene: TRBV28
clone size: many
D gene: TRBD2
J gene: TRBJ2-7
CDR3 protein: CASNQASGGRGEQYF
CDR3 DNA: TGTGCCAGCAACCAAGCCAGCGGGGGACGGGGCGAGCAGTACTTC

V gene: TRBV3-1
clone size: many
D gene: -
J gene: TRBJ2-3
CDR3 protein: CASSQVAGSTDTQYF
CDR3 DNA: TGTGCCAGCAGCCAAGTGGCGGGGAGCACAGATACGCAGTATTTT

V gene: TRBV5-5
clone size: many
D gene: -
J gene: TRBJ2-3
CDR3 protein: CASSPTGARDTQYF
CDR3 DNA: TGTGCCAGCAGCCCCACGGGTGCTAGAGATACGCAGTATTTT

V gene: TRBV20-1
clone size: many
D gene: TRBD1
J gene: TRBJ1-6
CDR3 protein: CSARGGQGAENSPLHF
CDR3 DNA: TGCAGTGCTAGAGGTGGACAGGGCGCTGAGAATTCACCCCTCCACTTT

V gene: TRBV20-1
clone size: -
D gene: -
J gene: TRBJ2-3
CDR3 protein: CSARDSAGLNRDTQYF
CDR3 DNA: TGCAGTGCTAGAGATTCGGCGGGCCTGAACAGGGATACGCAGTATTTT

V gene: TRBV5-4
clone size: many
D gene: -
J gene: TRBJ1-3
CDR3 protein: CASSLEISGNTIYF
CDR3 DNA: TGTGCCAGCAGCCTTGAAATCTCTGGAAACACCATATATTTT

V gene: TRBV27
clone size: many
D gene: TRBD1
J gene: TRBJ2-3
CDR3 protein: CASRRPDRGVDTQYF
CDR3 DNA: TGTGCCAGCAGACGCCCGGACAGGGGGGTAGATACGCAGTATTTT

V gene: TRBV6-2/TRBV6-3
clone size: few
D gene: TRBD2
J gene: TRBJ2-1
CDR3 protein: CASRPLTSGDSYNEQFF
CDR3 DNA: TGTGCCAGCAGACCATTGACTAGCGGGGACTCCTACAATGAGCAGTTCTTC

V gene: TRBV5-1
clone size: many
D gene: -
J gene: TRBJ1-1
CDR3 protein: CASQDPGDTEAFF
CDR3 DNA: TGCGCCAGCCAGGATCCGGGCGACACTGAAGCTTTCTTT

V gene: TRBV5-4
clone size: -
D gene: TRBD1
J gene: TRBJ2-7
CDR3 protein: CASSLDPGQSSYEQYF
CDR3 DNA: TGTGCCAGCAGCTTGGACCCGGGACAGAGCTCCTACGAGCAGTACTTC

V gene: TRBV20-1
clone size: many
D gene: -
J gene: TRBJ2-3
CDR3 protein: CSALRGDTQYF
CDR3 DNA: TGCAGTGCCCTTAGGGGGGATACGCAGTATTTT

V gene: TRBV29-1
clone size: -
D gene: -
J gene: TRBJ1-1
CDR3 protein: CSAPRQENTEAFF
CDR3 DNA: TGCAGCGCCCCTCGGCAGGAGAACACTGAAGCTTTCTTT